The rows below give T cell receptor beta chains drawn from one sample of a study of blood T cell repertoires in COVID-19. Here immunoSEQ multiplex PCR was the method, and the copy in TCRdb shows in-frame clones only, minus some. The table includes about 120,000 clones, roughly three quarters detected once. The source material was peripheral blood. The receptors come from a woman of 80 years or more with acute or convalescent COVID-19. Both conserved end residues are part of each CDR3. Each record gives: V gene, J gene, D gene, clone size, CDR3 DNA, CDR3 protein. The D gene is left open where the match is weak. Some rows have no size entry. The others give once, few or many, or a class for an expanded clone.

v_call: TRBV11-2
j_call: TRBJ2-1
d_call: TRBD2
clone_size: NA
cdr3_nt: TGTGCCAGCAGCTCCCGCAGCGGGGGTTCCTACAATGAGCAGTTCTTC
cdr3_aa: CASSSRSGGSYNEQFF

v_call: TRBV6-5
j_call: TRBJ2-3
d_call: NA
clone_size: NA
cdr3_nt: TGTGCCAGCAGGCCGACAGGAGCTAGCACAGATACGCAGTATTTT
cdr3_aa: CASRPTGASTDTQYF

v_call: TRBV2
j_call: TRBJ1-2
d_call: NA
clone_size: few
cdr3_nt: TGTGCCAGCAGTCCCCGGGACAACAACTATGGCTACACCTTC
cdr3_aa: CASSPRDNNYGYTF

v_call: TRBV7-8
j_call: TRBJ2-7
d_call: NA
clone_size: NA
cdr3_nt: TGTGCCAGCAGCTTATCAACCGCGGGGGCTGTCATCTACGAGCAGTACTTC
cdr3_aa: CASSLSTAGAVIYEQYF

v_call: TRBV4-2
j_call: TRBJ2-5
d_call: TRBD1
clone_size: NA
cdr3_nt: TGTGCCAGCAGCCCGGGCACAGGGGGCCTCGGGGAGACCCAGTACTTC
cdr3_aa: CASSPGTGGLGETQYF

v_call: TRBV4-2
j_call: TRBJ1-3
d_call: NA
clone_size: NA
cdr3_nt: TGTGCCAGCAGCCAAGCACAGAGCTCTGGAAACACCATATATTTT
cdr3_aa: CASSQAQSSGNTIYF

v_call: TRBV5-1
j_call: TRBJ1-1
d_call: NA
clone_size: NA
cdr3_nt: TGCGCCAGCAGCCCCGCGACAGCCATCTTTATGAACACTGAAGCTTTCTTT
cdr3_aa: CASSPATAIFMNTEAFF

v_call: TRBV10-2
j_call: TRBJ2-7
d_call: NA
clone_size: NA
cdr3_nt: TGCGCCAGCAGGGAAGACACCAGCTCCTACGAGCAGTACTTC
cdr3_aa: CASREDTSSYEQYF

v_call: TRBV6-2/TRBV6-3
j_call: TRBJ1-2
d_call: TRBD1
clone_size: NA
cdr3_nt: TGTGCCAGCAGCATGACAGGGGGCGGCTACACCTTC
cdr3_aa: CASSMTGGGYTF

v_call: TRBV4-1
j_call: TRBJ1-6
d_call: NA
clone_size: NA
cdr3_nt: TGCGCCAGCAGCCAGGGTAGTGGCAGCGCTGGATCACCCCTCCACTTT
cdr3_aa: CASSQGSGSAGSPLHF

v_call: TRBV6-1
j_call: TRBJ1-2
d_call: TRBD1
clone_size: few
cdr3_nt: TGTGCCAGCAGTGAAGGTTCAGGGGGCTATGGCTACACCTTC
cdr3_aa: CASSEGSGGYGYTF

v_call: TRBV28
j_call: TRBJ1-5
d_call: NA
clone_size: NA
cdr3_nt: TGTGCCAGCAGTTTAATAGGGGGTGGGTTCGGCCAGCATTTT
cdr3_aa: CASSLIGGGFGQHF

v_call: TRBV18
j_call: TRBJ1-1
d_call: TRBD1
clone_size: NA
cdr3_nt: TGTGCCAGCTCACGACGGACAGGGGGTTTGAACACTGAAGCTTTCTTT
cdr3_aa: CASSRRTGGLNTEAFF

v_call: TRBV27
j_call: TRBJ1-1
d_call: TRBD1
clone_size: NA
cdr3_nt: TGTGCCAGCAGTAGACCGGGACAGGCCACTGAAGCTTTCTTT
cdr3_aa: CASSRPGQATEAFF

v_call: TRBV15
j_call: TRBJ1-4
d_call: NA
clone_size: once
cdr3_nt: TGTGCCACCAGCAGAGATCGGGGAGGGTACGTTTCTGCAACTAATGAAAAACTGTTTTTT
cdr3_aa: CATSRDRGGYVSATNEKLFF

v_call: TRBV18
j_call: TRBJ1-6
d_call: NA
clone_size: NA
cdr3_nt: TGTGCCAGCTCAGAAGGAAGAGGGCCGAAAACCCTCCACTTT
cdr3_aa: CASSEGRGPKTLHF